This entry lists 30 T cell receptor beta chains sequenced from one sample in a study of naive and memory T cell subsets. An equimolar mix of two oligonucleotides served as the beta constant-region primer for TRBC1 and TRBC2. From the UMI-ligation and nested PCR reads, TCRdb called clonotypes with MiXCR, one entry per CDR3 protein. Of 140,000 to 150,000 distinct CDR3 sequences listed, over 15% are singletons. Sequenced material: naive CD4+ T cells from blood. The source is a human donor in good health.

The sample holds a few counts of this clonotype. V gene TRBV5-4 combines with J gene TRBJ2-2; tentative D call: TRBD2 (6 bases). V was clipped by 9 bases and J by 5 bases, with 20 bases between them. The CDR3 spans 15 residues. CDR1 SGHNT and CDR2 YYREEE come from the germline V gene (reference sequence). DNA for the CDR3: TGTGCCACCCATAGCGGTTCGTTCCCAACCGGGGAGCTGTTTTTT. It translates to CATHSGSFPTGELFF. The complete variable domain, with remaining parts taken from reference TRBV5-4 and TRBJ2-2, reads ETGVTQSPTHLIKTRGQQVTLRCSSQSGHNTVSWYQQALGQGPQFIFQYYREEENGRGNFPPRFSGLQFPNYSSELNVNALELDDSALYLCATHSGSFPTGELFFGEGSRLTVL.

Only a few counts were recorded for this clonotype. This chain uses TRBV18 with TRBJ1-1, with D tentatively TRBD1 (6 bases). V gave up 0 bases and J gave up 12 bases, with 17 bases separating them. Germline V lookup: CDR1 KGHSH, CDR2 LQKENI. CDR3 length: 14 residues. DNA for the CDR3: TGTGCCAGCTCACCACCCACGATACAGGGAGAAACTTTCTTT. This gives the protein CASSPPTIQGETFF. The full variable domain, its missing parts supplied by reference TRBV18 and TRBJ1-1, is NAGVMQNPRHLVRRRGQEARLRCSPMKGHSHVYWYRQLPEEGLKFMVYLQKENIIDESGMPKERFSAEFPKEGPSILRIQQVVRGDSAAYFCASSPPTIQGETFFGQGTRLTVV.

The V call is TRBV14, the J call TRBJ2-5; TRBD1 matches 7 bases. From germline, CDR1 is SGHDN and CDR2 FVKESK. The CDR3 consists of 14 residues. The trim removed 5 bases at V and 4 bases at J, leaving 7 bases unmatched. CDR3 DNA sequence: TGTGCCAGCAGCTGGACGACAGGGCGAGAGACCCAGTACTTC. Its translation: CASSWTTGRETQYF.

The V gene is TRBV9, the J gene TRBJ2-5; weak D call: TRBD2 (5 bases). The ends were cut back, 0 bases at V and 5 bases at J, with 11 bases in the middle. CDR1 SGDLS and CDR2 YYNGEE come from the germline V gene. The CDR3 sequence is 14 residues long. The CDR3 loop is CASSVANSVETQYF. In nucleotides, the CDR3 is TGTGCCAGCAGCGTAGCTAATAGCGTGGAGACCCAGTACTTC.

The V call is TRBV7-9, the J call TRBJ2-2; maybe TRBD2 (6 bases). The CDR3 extends over 16 amino acids. Germline lookup yields CDR1 SEHNR and CDR2 FQNEAQ (reference sequence). The V and J ends lost 5 bases and 1 base respectively, with 14 bases between them. In DNA, the CDR3 is TGTGCCAGCAGCACCGGGAGCTCCCAGAACACCGGGGAGCTGTTTTTT. As protein: CASSTGSSQNTGELFF.

This clonotype has a handful of counts. The CDR3 loop reads CASNIRSVTGELFF. In DNA, the CDR3 is TGTGCCAGCAACATCAGATCAGTTACCGGGGAGCTGTTTTTT. The gene calls are TRBV12-3 or TRBV12-4 and TRBJ2-2, with no clear D. V lost 7 bases and J 5 bases, leaving 14 bases between the germline ends. The CDR3 is made up of 14 amino acids.

This clonotype has ten or more counts. CDR3 nucleotide sequence: TGTGCCAGCGGCCCGTTCGTAGACGCTTCGCTTCCGTACTTC. Translated: CASGPFVDASLPYF. V is TRBV2 and J is TRBJ2-7; D gene ambiguous. The V end was cut by 8 bases, the J end by 12 bases, with 26 bases between. The CDR3 has 14 residues. Germline CDR1 and CDR2: SNHLY and FYNNEI.

The rearrangement uses TRBV2 and TRBJ1-5, with D maybe TRBD1 (6 bases). Per germline, CDR1 SNHLY and CDR2 FYNNEI. V lost 5 bases and J 7 bases, leaving 18 bases between the germline ends. The CDR3 contains 15 residues. CDR3 amino acids: CASSLGGGGTQPQHF. CDR3 sequence (DNA): TGTGCCAGCAGTTTGGGTGGTGGGGGGACACAGCCCCAGCATTTT.

V and J are TRBV2 and TRBJ1-5; no reliable D call. Per germline, CDR1 SNHLY and CDR2 FYNNEI. V lost 2 bases and J 5 bases, leaving 7 bases between the germline ends. This CDR3 has 13 residues. The CDR3 protein is CASSERADQPQHF. CDR3 coding DNA: TGTGCCAGCAGTGAACGCGCTGATCAGCCCCAGCATTTT.

This sequence joins TRBV7-9 and TRBJ1-2, with no clear D. Germline-derived CDR1 and CDR2 are SEHNR and FQNEAQ (reference sequence). Trimming took 7 bases from V and 4 from J, leaving 16 bases between them. CDR3 length: 14 amino acids. CDR3 residues: CASTSDRDSYGYTF. The CDR3 DNA reads TGTGCCAGCACCAGTGATCGGGATTCCTATGGCTACACCTTC.

The chain carries TRBV12-3 or TRBV12-4 and TRBJ2-3; 8 nucleotides match TRBD1. This CDR3 region has 14 residues. V was pared by 8 bases and J by 6 bases, with 10 bases of the junction left unmatched. The CDR3 DNA sequence: TGTGCCAGCCATGACAGGGGACTGCGGGATACGCAGTATTTT. Translated, it gives CASHDRGLRDTQYF.

CDR3 sequence (DNA): TGCAGCGTTGCACAGGCTGGGGCCAACGTCCTGACTTTC. Amino acids: CSVAQAGANVLTF. This sequence joins TRBV29-1 and TRBJ2-6; D may be TRBD1 (5 bases). CDR3 size: 13 residues. Germline V gene lookup returns CDR1 SQVTM and CDR2 ANQGSEA. Deletions cut 4 bases from V and 2 bases from J, with 6 bases between.

The genes are TRBV24-1 and TRBJ1-2, with D possibly TRBD1 on 5 matching bases. Germline V lookup: CDR1 KGHDR, CDR2 SFDVKD. Trimming stripped 0 bases from V and 9 bases from J, with 10 bases between. The CDR3 extends over 13 amino acids. CDR3 protein: CATSDLSGRSYTF. The CDR3 DNA follows: TGTGCCACCAGTGATTTGTCGGGACGTAGCTACACCTTC.

The chain carries TRBV19 and TRBJ1-2; no clear D. This CDR3 spans 15 amino acids. V lost 3 bases, J lost 4 bases, and 15 bases lay in between. Germline V gene lookup returns CDR1 LNHDA and CDR2 SQIVND (reference sequence). As DNA, the CDR3 is TGTGCCAGTAGTATCGTCGTAAGGGCTGGCTATGGCTACACCTTC. Translated: CASSIVVRAGYGYTF.

The chain's CDR3 is CASRAPGTGGYEQYF. CDR3 nucleotides: TGTGCCAGCAGGGCCCCCGGGACAGGGGGCTACGAGCAGTACTTC. V is TRBV28 and J is TRBJ2-7; 11 bases line up with TRBD1. With 6 bases clipped from V and 3 bases from J, the junction kept 7 bases outside the gene matches. Germline CDR1 reads MDHEN; CDR2 reads SYDVKM. CDR3 length: 15 residues.

The sample holds a few counts of this clonotype. V usage is TRBV20-1 and J usage is TRBJ2-1; TRBD2 is a possible D gene (5 bases). The germline gives CDR1 DFQATT, CDR2 SNEGSKA (reference sequence). The CDR3 is 14 residues long. Trimming took 5 bases from V and 1 from J, leaving 12 bases between them. The CDR3 DNA follows: TGCAGTGCTGGGCTAGCTGGATCCTACAATGAGCAGTTCTTC. It is translated as CSAGLAGSYNEQFF.

The rearrangement links TRBV19 to TRBJ2-5; 8 bases line up with TRBD2. CDR3 length: 14 amino acids. The J segment lost 4 bases and the V segment lost 5 bases, leaving 6 bases of the junction unmatched. The V gene's germline CDR1 is LNHDA and CDR2 SQIVND (reference sequence). The CDR3 here is CASSLLSGTETQYF. CDR3 nucleotides: TGTGCCAGTAGTCTCCTTAGCGGGACAGAGACCCAGTACTTC.

The gene calls are TRBV5-1 and TRBJ2-1; TRBD2 agrees at 8 bases. The junction had 6 bases not matched to a gene; V was cut back by 0 bases and J by 4 bases. This CDR3 has 16 amino acids. Germline values: CDR1 SGHRS, CDR2 YFSETQ. CDR3 protein: CASSLVGSGTYNEQFF. CDR3 in DNA: TGCGCCAGCAGCTTGGTAGGTAGCGGGACATACAATGAGCAGTTCTTC.

The CDR3 loop is CAWTEQAITDTQYF. The DNA for the CDR3 is TGTGCCTGGACGGAACAGGCGATCACAGATACGCAGTATTTT. The chain links TRBV30 to TRBJ2-3, with D possibly matching TRBD1 (5 bases). With 4 bases removed from V and 2 bases from J, the gap between germline ends came to 13 bases. This CDR3 comprises 14 residues. Germline assignment: CDR1 GTSNPN and CDR2 SVGIG (reference sequence).

The CDR3 region has the DNA TGCGCCAGCAGCTTGGCCGGGACAGATGGATCACCCCTCCACTTT. Protein product: CASSLAGTDGSPLHF. V usage is TRBV5-1 and J usage is TRBJ1-6; the match to TRBD1 covers 7 bases. The CDR3 is 15 amino acids. V dropped 0 bases and J dropped 10; count of bases not matched to a gene: 7. The germline gives CDR1 SGHRS, CDR2 YFSETQ.

The sample holds a few counts of this clonotype. V and J are TRBV6-5 and TRBJ2-7, with 8 positions matching TRBD1. Germline V lookup: CDR1 MNHEY, CDR2 SVGAGI. V was pared by 6 bases and J by 4 bases, with 2 bases of the junction left unmatched. This CDR3 is built from 12 residues. The CDR3 sequence: CASRRTGYEQYF. CDR3 DNA sequence: TGTGCCAGCAGGCGGACAGGGTACGAGCAGTACTTC.

This chain links TRBV7-2 with TRBJ2-7; the match to TRBD2 covers 7 bases. CDR1 is SGHTA and CDR2 is FQGNSA in the germline V gene. This CDR3 has 14 residues. V was pared by 1 base and J by 4 bases, with 4 bases of the junction left unmatched. CDR3 protein: CASSLGGGVYEQYF. CDR3 nucleotides: TGTGCCAGCAGCTTAGGGGGGGGGGTTTACGAGCAGTACTTC.

The J gene is TRBJ2-1, the V gene TRBV4-2, with 8 nucleotides matching TRBD2. V was clipped by 2 bases and J by 3 bases; unmatched bases: 12. Germline lookup yields CDR1 LGHNA and CDR2 YNFKEQ. The CDR3 spans 18 residues. The CDR3 loop is CASSQYVREGRSYNEQFF. In nucleotides, the CDR3 is TGTGCCAGCAGCCAATATGTTCGGGAGGGCCGTAGCTACAATGAGCAGTTCTTC.

This clonotype was observed a few times. The chain recombines TRBV7-6 with TRBJ2-6; no clear D gene. This CDR3 is built from 15 residues. CDR1 and CDR2 from the germline V gene are SGHVS and FNYEAQ. Trimming pared 5 bases from V and 1 base from J, leaving 9 bases between. Here the CDR3 reads CASSPQISGANVLTF. For the CDR3, the DNA is TGTGCCAGCAGCCCTCAGATATCTGGGGCCAACGTCCTGACTTTC.

The chain recombines TRBV15 with TRBJ2-3; D might be TRBD2 (6 bases). V lost 3 bases and J 5 bases, leaving 21 bases between the germline ends. The CDR3 loop spans 17 amino acids. Germline CDR1 reads LNHNV; CDR2 reads YYDKDF (reference sequence). The CDR3 protein is CATSRGRAGPPGDTQYF. DNA for the CDR3: TGTGCCACCAGCAGGGGCCGGGCGGGACCCCCCGGAGATACGCAGTATTTT. The whole variable domain, filled in from reference TRBV15 and TRBJ2-3, reads DAMVIQNPRYQVTQFGKPVTLSCSQTLNHNVMYWYQQKSSQAPKLLFHYYDKDFNNEADTPDNFQSRRPNTSFCFLDIRSPGLGDTAMYLCATSRGRAGPPGDTQYFGPGTRLTVL.

This clonotype occurred many times. V is TRBV29-1 and J is TRBJ2-7; 7 nucleotides line up with TRBD1. Per germline, CDR1 SQVTM and CDR2 ANQGSEA. CDR3 length: 14 amino acids. The trim removed 6 bases at V and 6 bases at J, leaving 14 bases unmatched. CDR3: CSVATRQGGGEQYF. CDR3 DNA: TGCAGCGTCGCGACACGACAGGGTGGAGGCGAGCAGTACTTC.

The CDR3 protein is CASMVSGRLQETQYF. The DNA for the CDR3 is TGTGCCAGCATGGTTAGCGGGAGACTCCAAGAGACCCAGTACTTC. The gene calls are TRBV28 and TRBJ2-5; TRBD2 aligns across 9 bases. Germline V gene lookup returns CDR1 MDHEN and CDR2 SYDVKM. Trimming took 7 bases from V and 1 from J; bases not matched to a gene: 7. The CDR3 has 15 residues.

The CDR3 loop reads CAISGGGDEQYF. In nucleotides, the CDR3 is TGTGCCATCAGTGGAGGGGGGGACGAGCAGTACTTC. The rearrangement joins TRBV10-3 to TRBJ2-7; TRBD2 might be the D (7 bases). Germline V gives CDR1 ENHRY, CDR2 SYGVKD. The CDR3 consists of 12 residues. V shed 4 bases and J shed 5 bases, with 9 bases lying between them.

This chain uses TRBV20-1 with TRBJ2-3; tentatively, D is TRBD2 (5 bases). There are 14 residues in the CDR3. CDR1 and CDR2 from the germline V gene are DFQATT and SNEGSKA (reference sequence). Trimming removed 1 base at V and 5 bases at J, with 13 bases between. The CDR3 DNA follows: TGCAGTGCTAGAGTCCGACTATCCGTAGATACGCAGTATTTT. Its protein is CSARVRLSVDTQYF.

This clonotype was seen only a few times. This sequence joins TRBV5-5 and TRBJ2-1; no clear D gene. V dropped 4 bases and J dropped 7 bases, with 9 bases sitting between them. The CDR3 has 12 residues. Germline assignment: CDR1 SGHKS and CDR2 YYEKEE (reference sequence). The CDR3 nucleotides read TGTGCCAGCAGCCGATCGTTTAATGAGCAGTTCTTC. This translates into CASSRSFNEQFF.